The rows below give T cell receptor beta chains drawn from one sample of a study of T cells after yellow fever vaccination. A single record per CDR3 protein comes from TCRdb applying MiXCR to the 5' RACE reads. Here the sample spans some 670,000 distinct CDR3 sequences, around 12% being singletons. The specimen was PBMCs, collected on the day of the yellow fever booster vaccination. The receptor set was obtained from a man aged 25 to 40 who received the YFV17D yellow fever vaccine. CDR3s include the opening cysteine and the closing phenylalanine or tryptophan. A D gene is named only where the DNA matches it firmly. Not every row has a clone size; where given, it reads once, few, many or a size class.

CDR3 DNA: TGTGCCAGCACCCTTTCCGGGACAGGGGGCCTGAGGGAGCAGTACTTC
CDR3 protein: CASTLSGTGGLREQYF
clone size: few
D gene: TRBD1
V gene: TRBV6-2/TRBV6-3
J gene: TRBJ2-7

CDR3 DNA: TGTGCCAGCAGAACAGAACGGTTAACCACAGATACGCAGTATTTT
CDR3 protein: CASRTERLTTDTQYF
clone size: many
D gene: NA
V gene: TRBV7-8
J gene: TRBJ2-3

CDR3 DNA: TGTGCCAGCAGCTTGGAAGGGACAGGGTTCCGCGAGCAGTACTTC
CDR3 protein: CASSLEGTGFREQYF
clone size: many
D gene: TRBD1
V gene: TRBV5-5
J gene: TRBJ2-7

CDR3 DNA: TGTGCCAGCAGCGTCGAGGGTCACGGAGCATCATACGAGCAGTACTTC
CDR3 protein: CASSVEGHGASYEQYF
clone size: few
D gene: NA
V gene: TRBV3-1
J gene: TRBJ2-7

CDR3 DNA: TGCAGTGCTAGAGGGCTAGCGGGAGGCTTTAGCTCCTACAATGAGCAGTTCTTC
CDR3 protein: CSARGLAGGFSSYNEQFF
clone size: NA
D gene: TRBD2
V gene: TRBV20-1
J gene: TRBJ2-1

CDR3 DNA: TGTGCCAGCAGGGCGGGACAGGGGTTTTCTAATGAAAAACTGTTTTTT
CDR3 protein: CASRAGQGFSNEKLFF
clone size: few
D gene: TRBD1
V gene: TRBV6-1
J gene: TRBJ1-4

CDR3 DNA: TGCGCCAGCAGGGAGGGGCAGGGGAACACTGAAGCTTTCTTT
CDR3 protein: CASREGQGNTEAFF
clone size: few
D gene: NA
V gene: TRBV5-1
J gene: TRBJ1-1

CDR3 DNA: TGTGCCAGCAGCAAGACCGACGGTGGGGGAAACATTCAGTACTTC
CDR3 protein: CASSKTDGGGNIQYF
clone size: NA
D gene: NA
V gene: TRBV7-3
J gene: TRBJ2-4

CDR3 DNA: TGCGCCAGCAGGAGCGCACAGAACACCGGGGAGCTGTTTTTT
CDR3 protein: CASRSAQNTGELFF
clone size: few
D gene: NA
V gene: TRBV4-3
J gene: TRBJ2-2

CDR3 DNA: TGCGCCAGCAGCCTGGGATCGTGGGGCAATGAGCAGTTCTTC
CDR3 protein: CASSLGSWGNEQFF
clone size: few
D gene: NA
V gene: TRBV5-1
J gene: TRBJ2-1

CDR3 DNA: TGCAGCGTTGCGGCTTCTGATACGCAGTATTTT
CDR3 protein: CSVAASDTQYF
clone size: many
D gene: NA
V gene: TRBV29-1
J gene: TRBJ2-3

CDR3 DNA: TGCAGAGTCTCTAGCGGGAGGGGATACAATGAGCAGTTCTTC
CDR3 protein: CRVSSGRGYNEQFF
clone size: NA
D gene: TRBD2
V gene: TRBV20-1
J gene: TRBJ2-1

CDR3 DNA: TGTGCCAGCAGTCCCTCTGCGGGGTCTGAAGCTTTCTTT
CDR3 protein: CASSPSAGSEAFF
clone size: few
D gene: NA
V gene: TRBV7-2
J gene: TRBJ1-1

CDR3 DNA: TGTGCCAGCAGTCTTAGCGGGAGTAGCGTGGAGACCCAGTACTTC
CDR3 protein: CASSLSGSSVETQYF
clone size: few
D gene: TRBD2
V gene: TRBV7-2
J gene: TRBJ2-5

CDR3 DNA: TGTGCCAGCAGCTTGAGTACTAGCGGGAGTCCCACCTACGAGCAGTACTTC
CDR3 protein: CASSLSTSGSPTYEQYF
clone size: NA
D gene: TRBD2
V gene: TRBV5-6
J gene: TRBJ2-7

CDR3 DNA: TGCAGTGCCCCCTGGCCGGGGAGACTAGCGGGAGGGGTAGATACGCAGTATTTT
CDR3 protein: CSAPWPGRLAGGVDTQYF
clone size: few
D gene: TRBD2
V gene: TRBV20-1
J gene: TRBJ2-3

CDR3 DNA: TGTGCCAGCACATCAGAATTGACTAGCAGTGGGAACGAGCAGTACTTC
CDR3 protein: CASTSELTSSGNEQYF
clone size: few
D gene: TRBD2
V gene: TRBV6-2/TRBV6-3
J gene: TRBJ2-7

CDR3 DNA: TGTGCCAGCAGCCTCTTTCACGGGACAGGGGTCGGCGAGCAGTACTTC
CDR3 protein: CASSLFHGTGVGEQYF
clone size: NA
D gene: TRBD1
V gene: TRBV7-6
J gene: TRBJ2-7

CDR3 DNA: TGTGCCAGCAGGCCTGACCCGTATTCACCCCTCCACTTT
CDR3 protein: CASRPDPYSPLHF
clone size: few
D gene: NA
V gene: TRBV6-6
J gene: TRBJ1-6

CDR3 DNA: TGTGCCAGCAGCTTTCCCCGGGCGGACACCGGGGAGCTGTTTTTT
CDR3 protein: CASSFPRADTGELFF
clone size: many
D gene: NA
V gene: TRBV7-9
J gene: TRBJ2-2

CDR3 DNA: TGTGCCAGCAGCTCAGGTGGATCAGCGGCCCAGCATTTT
CDR3 protein: CASSSGGSAAQHF
clone size: few
D gene: NA
V gene: TRBV7-2
J gene: TRBJ1-5

CDR3 DNA: TGTGCCAGCAGTATAGGGGGAATTGCGGGAGAGACCCAGTACTTC
CDR3 protein: CASSIGGIAGETQYF
clone size: few
D gene: NA
V gene: TRBV7-6
J gene: TRBJ2-5

CDR3 DNA: TGCAGTGCTAGAGTCGTAGGGAGAGATCAGTTCTTC
CDR3 protein: CSARVVGRDQFF
clone size: few
D gene: NA
V gene: TRBV20-1
J gene: TRBJ2-1

CDR3 DNA: TGTGCCAGTGATAGACTAGCGGGAAAGGGTGAGCAGTTCTTC
CDR3 protein: CASDRLAGKGEQFF
clone size: few
D gene: TRBD2
V gene: TRBV2
J gene: TRBJ2-1

CDR3 DNA: TGTGCCAGCAGCTTGGGCCCTTCACTGGGACAGAACAATGAGCAGTTCTTC
CDR3 protein: CASSLGPSLGQNNEQFF
clone size: NA
D gene: TRBD1
V gene: TRBV7-6
J gene: TRBJ2-1

CDR3 DNA: TGCAGCGTTGATCGGCGGCAAGAGACCCAGTACTTC
CDR3 protein: CSVDRRQETQYF
clone size: few
D gene: NA
V gene: TRBV29-1
J gene: TRBJ2-5

CDR3 DNA: TGTGCCACCAGTGATACACCGGGACAAGAGACCCAGTACTTC
CDR3 protein: CATSDTPGQETQYF
clone size: few
D gene: NA
V gene: TRBV24-1
J gene: TRBJ2-5

CDR3 DNA: TGTGCCATCAGTTTCTGGGTTGGGGATGGAGGGCCTAAAAACATTCAGTACTTC
CDR3 protein: CAISFWVGDGGPKNIQYF
clone size: NA
D gene: NA
V gene: TRBV12-3/TRBV12-4
J gene: TRBJ2-4

CDR3 DNA: TGTGCCAGCAGCCCTGGGGGAGGTAGCGGGATACCCACCGGGGAGCTGTTTTTT
CDR3 protein: CASSPGGGSGIPTGELFF
clone size: NA
D gene: TRBD2
V gene: TRBV11-2
J gene: TRBJ2-2

CDR3 DNA: TGTGCCAGCTCACCACCCGGCGGGAGCTTGGGCGAGCAGTACTTC
CDR3 protein: CASSPPGGSLGEQYF
clone size: NA
D gene: TRBD2
V gene: TRBV18
J gene: TRBJ2-7